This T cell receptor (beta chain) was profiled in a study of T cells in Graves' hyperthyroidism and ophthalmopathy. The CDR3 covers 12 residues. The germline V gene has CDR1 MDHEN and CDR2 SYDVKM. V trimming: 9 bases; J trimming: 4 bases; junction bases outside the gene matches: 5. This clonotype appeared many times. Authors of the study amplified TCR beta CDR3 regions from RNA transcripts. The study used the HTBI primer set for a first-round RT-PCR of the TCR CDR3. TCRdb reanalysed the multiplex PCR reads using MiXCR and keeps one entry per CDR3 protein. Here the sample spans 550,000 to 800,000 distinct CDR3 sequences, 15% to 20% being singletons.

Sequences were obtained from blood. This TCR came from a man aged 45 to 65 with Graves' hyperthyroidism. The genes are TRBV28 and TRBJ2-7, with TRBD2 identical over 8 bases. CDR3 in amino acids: CASLSGRYEQYF. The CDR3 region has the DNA TGTGCCAGTCTGAGCGGGAGATACGAGCAGTACTTC.